This TCR beta chain derives from a study of blood T cell repertoires in COVID-19. Per the study methods: Counts of nucleated cells, estimated from reference gene primer amplification, were obtained. The assay was immunoSEQ multiplex PCR, and TCRdb's table has in-frame clones only and misses some. For V, J and clone size, that table is used; D and trimming come from the DNA. The sample yields about 300,000 clones, over 85% seen once. Germline V CDR1 and CDR2: SGHKS, YYEKEE (reference sequence). This CDR3 comprises 16 residues. With V trimmed by 2 bases and J by 1 base, 8 bases remained unmatched. This chain links TRBV5-5 with TRBJ2-5, with TRBD1 matching over 7 bases. The receptor was isolated from a woman aged 25 to 39 with COVID-19, enrolled during active disease. Sequenced sample: peripheral blood. CDR3 coding DNA: TGTGCCAGCAGCTTCACAGGGGTCAACTTCCAAGAGACCCAGTACTTC. This encodes CASSFTGVNFQETQYF.